These 17 T cell receptor beta chains share one sample of origin, sequenced in a study of T-cell reconstitution after alpha-beta-depleted transplantation in children. TCRbeta library preparation incorporated unique molecular identifiers. TCRdb passed the PCR reads through MiXCR, listing each CDR3 protein once. This sample has about 58,000 distinct CDR3 sequences, with approximately 43% found just once. Sequenced material: PBMCs, mostly from graft donor cells, taken 360 days after TCRalphabeta/CD19-depleted stem cell transplant. The source is a male patient between 5 and 17 years old who had a stem cell transplant for acute lymphoblastic leukemia, so the T cells may come from the graft donor.

The V gene is TRBV9, the J gene TRBJ1-1, with 10 bases lining up with TRBD1. The CDR3 spans 14 residues. V was pared by 4 bases and J by 5 bases, with 5 bases of the junction left unmatched. Germline loops: CDR1 SGDLS, CDR2 YYNGEE. The CDR3 bases are TGTGCCAGCAGCCCCGGGACAGGGGTAACTGAAGCTTTCTTT. Translating gives CASSPGTGVTEAFF.

V usage is TRBV25-1 and J usage is TRBJ1-1; no firm D call. V was clipped by 0 bases and J by 8 bases, with 13 bases between them. Germline V lookup: CDR1 MGHDK, CDR2 SYGVNS. The CDR3 length is 14 residues. This CDR3 reads CASSEYREGLEAFF. DNA for the CDR3: TGTGCCAGCAGTGAATATCGTGAGGGCCTAGAAGCTTTCTTT.

The chain has TRBV18 and TRBJ1-6, with TRBD1 identical over 8 bases. The V segment lost 2 bases and the J segment 9 bases; nucleotides outside the gene matches: 3. This CDR3 is 14 amino acids long. CDR1 and CDR2 (germline): KGHSH, LQKENI. This CDR3 reads CASSPAGGISPLHF. The CDR3 DNA sequence: TGTGCCAGCTCACCAGCAGGGGGCATTTCACCCCTCCACTTT.

The V call is TRBV2, the J call TRBJ2-1; no firm D call. CDR3 size: 14 residues. The germline gives CDR1 SNHLY, CDR2 FYNNEI. Trimming removed 8 bases from V and 2 bases from J, with 13 bases in between. The CDR3 DNA reads as TGTGCCAGCTTGCGGACCGAACCCTACAATGAGCAGTTCTTC. Its translation is CASLRTEPYNEQFF.

This chain uses TRBV5-5 with TRBJ2-7; 9 bases are a match to TRBD2. Germline CDR1 and CDR2: SGHKS and YYEKEE (reference sequence). The CDR3 consists of 18 residues. After removal of 2 bases from V and 3 bases from J, the junction contained 15 bases not matched to a gene. The CDR3 sequence is CASSLTWTSAKRYYEQYF. The CDR3 nucleotides are TGTGCCAGCAGCTTAACATGGACTAGCGCAAAAAGATACTACGAGCAGTACTTC.

The gene calls are TRBV7-9 and TRBJ2-1; TRBD2 aligns across 11 bases. CDR1 and CDR2 from the germline V gene are SEHNR and FQNEAQ (reference sequence). The CDR3 loop spans 15 amino acids. V trimming: 3 bases; J trimming: 6 bases; junction bases outside the gene matches: 4. As DNA, the CDR3 is TGTGCCAGCAGCTTTCCGGGACTAGCGGCCAATGAGCAGTTCTTC. Protein: CASSFPGLAANEQFF.

The chain carries TRBV29-1 and TRBJ2-7; D not certain. V was trimmed by 7 bases and J by 2 bases, leaving 9 bases between them. CDR3 length: 11 amino acids. Germline CDR1 is SQVTM and CDR2 is ANQGSEA. CDR3 loop: CSAAVPYEQYF. DNA of the CDR3: TGCAGCGCCGCGGTCCCCTACGAGCAGTACTTC.

This chain links TRBV20-1 with TRBJ2-5; tentatively, D is TRBD2 (6 bases). V was cut by 6 bases and J by 1 base, with 9 bases left in between. The CDR3 spans 12 residues. Looked up from germline, CDR1 is DFQATT and CDR2 is SNEGSKA (reference sequence). The CDR3 reads CSARDSQETQYF. The DNA of the CDR3 is TGCAGTGCAAGGGACTCCCAAGAGACCCAGTACTTC.

This chain joins TRBV27 and TRBJ2-2; D is unclear. This CDR3 has 13 amino acids. Trimming took off 2 bases at V and 5 bases at J, with 6 bases between the two ends. Germline lookup yields CDR1 MNHEY and CDR2 SMNVEV (reference sequence). DNA of the CDR3: TGTGCCAGCAGTTTAAGCGTTACCGGGGAGCTGTTTTTT. This gives the protein CASSLSVTGELFF.

This clonotype turned up a few times. This chain joins TRBV27 and TRBJ1-2, with 7 bases matching TRBD1. V trimming: 3 bases; J trimming: 7 bases; junction bases outside the gene matches: 11. Germline lookup yields CDR1 MNHEY and CDR2 SMNVEV (reference sequence). The CDR3 has 15 residues. The CDR3 reads CASSLGTEGGGGYTF. The CDR3 coding sequence is TGTGCCAGCAGTTTGGGGACAGAGGGGGGAGGTGGCTACACCTTC.

The sample holds a few counts of this clonotype. The chain employs TRBV20-1 and TRBJ2-3; D is perhaps TRBD2 (6 bases). This CDR3 spans 17 amino acids. CDR1 and CDR2 from the germline V gene are DFQATT and SNEGSKA (reference sequence). V lost 1 base, J lost 3 bases, and 20 bases lay in between. Here the CDR3 DNA reads TGCAGTGCTAGAGCGTTGTCACTAGCTGGTGGGACAGATACGCAGTATTTT. Translated, it gives CSARALSLAGGTDTQYF.

This clonotype was seen more than once but under ten times. The chain carries TRBV28 and TRBJ2-2; D may be TRBD1 (6 bases). In germline, CDR1 is MDHEN, CDR2 SYDVKM. The CDR3 is 15 amino acids. Trimming stripped 3 bases from V and 5 bases from J, with 13 bases between. CDR3 protein: CASSFTGPYTGELFF. The CDR3 region has the DNA TGTGCCAGCAGTTTTACAGGGCCCTATACCGGGGAGCTGTTTTTT. Together with reference TRBV28 and TRBJ2-2, the CDR3 gives the full variable domain: DVKVTQSSRYLVKRTGEKVFLECVQDMDHENMFWYRQDPGLGLRLIYFSYDVKMKEKGDIPEGYSVSREKKERFSLILESASTNQTSMYLCASSFTGPYTGELFFGEGSRLTVL.

The chain recombines TRBV7-2 with TRBJ2-7, with TRBD2 matching 9 bases. The CDR3 extends over 15 amino acids. Germline V gene data show CDR1 as SGHTA and CDR2 as FQGNSA. The junction had 6 bases not matched to a gene; V was cut back by 1 base and J by 5 bases. CDR3 DNA: TGTGCCAGCAGCTTAGAGGCTAGCGGGATCCACGAGCAGTACTTC. Translation gives CASSLEASGIHEQYF. Looking up the rest from reference TRBV7-2 and TRBJ2-7 gives the full variable domain: GAGVSQSPSNKVTEKGKDVELRCDPISGHTALYWYRQSLGQGLEFLIYFQGNSAPDKSGLPSDRFSAERTGGSVSTLTIQRTQQEDSAVYLCASSLEASGIHEQYFGPGTRLTVT.

The chain is built from TRBV4-3 and TRBJ1-1; unclear D gene. The CDR3 loop spans 14 amino acids. CDR1 and CDR2 from the germline V gene are LGHNA and YSLEER. Trimming pared 0 bases from V and 3 bases from J, leaving 8 bases between. The CDR3 here is CASSQELRHTEAFF. The CDR3 bases are TGCGCCAGCAGCCAAGAGTTGAGGCACACTGAAGCTTTCTTT.

This chain uses TRBV21-1 with TRBJ1-3; the listed D gene, TRBD1, was not tested against the DNA. TRBV21-1 represents a pseudogene. CDR3 length: 18 residues. In DNA, the CDR3 is TGTGCCAGCAGCAAAGACCGGCCGGAACAGGGAGGTGAAAACACCATATATTTT. Encoded protein: CASSKDRPEQGGENTIYF.

V usage is TRBV12-3 or TRBV12-4 and J usage is TRBJ2-3; possible D gene TRBD1, 5 bases. The V gene lost 5 bases and the J gene lost 0 bases, with 9 bases spanning the gap. The CDR3 sequence is 14 residues long. CDR3 protein: CASSLGASTDTQYF. The CDR3, as DNA: TGTGCCAGCAGTCTAGGGGCTAGCACAGATACGCAGTATTTT.

This chain links TRBV27 with TRBJ2-1, with unresolved D. The CDR3 spans 13 residues. With 2 bases removed from V and 6 bases from J, the gap between germline ends came to 8 bases. CDR1 MNHEY and CDR2 SMNVEV come from the germline V gene (reference sequence). The CDR3 coding sequence is TGTGCCAGCAGTTTAGGGCTTGTCAATGAGCAGTTCTTC. Translated: CASSLGLVNEQFF.